The T cell receptor beta chain described here comes from a study of persistence of HIV-infected CD4 T cells. The stimulus was lysate of CMV-infected fibroblasts, approximately 9.6 ug/mL. CD40L-negative CD69-negative CD45RO-high memory CD4+ T cells were sorted as populations depleted of antigen-responding cells. As regards this clone: The antigen is undetermined.

This CDR3 region has 13 residues. Germline-derived CDR1 and CDR2 are LNHDA and SQIVND (reference sequence). V lost 4 bases to trimming and J lost 6 bases; unmatched junction nucleotides: 2. The immunoSEQ assay was version 4, run in survey mode. Produced via immunoSEQ multiplex PCR; TCRdb's table is partial and in-frame only. Among over 25,000 clones listed, 82% were seen once. This chain connects TRBV19 to TRBJ1-2, with 10 bases aligning to TRBD1. This receptor was identified in an adult man with HIV who was CMV-seropositive. Specimen: CD4+ T cells sorted from PBMCs after roughly 18-hour stimulation, collected from a patient who received antiretroviral therapy. The CDR3 DNA sequence: TGTGCCAGTAGTACCGGGACAGGGGATGGCTACACCTTC. This codes for CASSTGTGDGYTF.